This T cell receptor beta chain was sequenced for a study of cytomegalovirus exposure and HLA in healthy donors. Germline CDR1 is GTSNPN and CDR2 is SVGIG (reference sequence). The CDR3 sequence is 15 residues long. The germline V and J ends were trimmed by 1 base and 2 bases, with 12 bases remaining between them. The table came from immunoSEQ multiplex PCR; TCRdb's copy has only in-frame clones and leaves some out. The table includes about 69,000 clones, 96% detected once. This clone has a single count. Its target is not known. Study-wide points: The tendency of first-cohort TCR clusters to co-occur in the 120 or so validation repertoires was the finding of a later analysis. The CMV antigen specificity of a few CMV-associated chains was confirmed through in vitro analysis. Researchers counted roughly 160 TCR beta chains as cytomegalovirus-associated.

The sample was PBMCs. The chain is built from TRBV30 and TRBJ2-1, with D possibly matching TRBD2 (6 bases). This TCR was recovered from a woman between 18 and 30 years old in good health and CMV-seropositive. CDR3 DNA sequence: TGTGCCTGGAGTGGACTAGTCTTTGCCTACAATGAGCAGTTCTTC. Translating it yields CAWSGLVFAYNEQFF.